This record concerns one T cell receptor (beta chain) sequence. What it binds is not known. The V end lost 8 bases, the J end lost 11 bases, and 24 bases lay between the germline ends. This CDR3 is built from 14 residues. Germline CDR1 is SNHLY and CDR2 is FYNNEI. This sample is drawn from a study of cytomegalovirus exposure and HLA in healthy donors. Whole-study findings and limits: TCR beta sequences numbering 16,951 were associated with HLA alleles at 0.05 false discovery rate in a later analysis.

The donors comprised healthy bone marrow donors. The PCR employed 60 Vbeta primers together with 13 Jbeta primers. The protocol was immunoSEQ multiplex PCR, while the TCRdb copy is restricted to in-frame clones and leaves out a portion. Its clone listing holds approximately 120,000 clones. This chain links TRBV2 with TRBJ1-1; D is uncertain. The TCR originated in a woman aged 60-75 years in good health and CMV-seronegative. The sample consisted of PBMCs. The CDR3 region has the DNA TGTGCCAGCTTGGTTCAGAGTTTAAGTCGGGTGGCTTTCTTT. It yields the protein CASLVQSLSRVAFF.